The TCR beta chain described here comes from a study of Ad26.COV2.S vaccination and SARS-CoV-2 variants. Measured with immunoSEQ multiplex PCR; TCRdb has only the in-frame clones, and not every one. The data contain around 400,000 clones, 70% to 90% of them singletons. With V trimmed by 4 bases and J by 1 base, 3 bases remained unmatched. CDR1 is SGDLS, CDR2 YYNGEE, per germline. The CDR3 sequence is 15 residues long. Treatment indicated: 19 received Ad26.COV2.S at low or high dose, single or two shots; several received placebo; per-sample allocation not given. Samples were taken on day 63 after the first vaccine or placebo injection.

This sequence originates from a person between 18 and 60 years old who received the Ad26.COV2.S COVID-19 vaccine or a placebo. The specimen comprised peripheral blood, sampled in a trial of Ad26.COV2.S vaccine versus placebo. The chain carries TRBV9 and TRBJ2-2, with 8 nucleotides matching TRBD1. CDR3 in DNA: TGTGCCAGCAGCACAGGGACAGGGAACACCGGGGAGCTGTTTTTT. As protein: CASSTGTGNTGELFF.